Listed here are 8 T cell receptor beta chains from one sample, sequenced in a study of OX40 agonist ivuxolimab in advanced cancers. Receptors were amplified or captured by the immunoSEQ multiplex PCR assay. Not all clones reach the TCRdb copy of this immuneACCESS table, which keeps in-frame sequences only. Checked studies attribute under half of the gap to unresolved V genes and leave the rest unexplained. The sample contains fewer than 70,000 clones, about 83% of them found a single time. About 5.9% of the sample goes to the ten largest clones. Sequencing used CD4+ or CD8+ T cells sorted from blood, obtained in a trial of the OX40 agonist ivuxolimab. The receptors come from an adult with an advanced solid tumor such as melanoma, head and neck, liver or kidney cancer.

This rearrangement joins TRBV7-9 to TRBJ2-5, with 8 bases fitting TRBD1. This CDR3 has 15 amino acids. CDR1 and CDR2 from the germline V gene are SEHNR and FQNEAQ (reference sequence). V shed 4 bases and J 3 bases; nucleotides not matched to a gene: 7. Written as DNA, the CDR3 is TGTGCCAGCAGCTGGGGACCGACAGGGGAAGAGACCCAGTACTTC. As protein: CASSWGPTGEETQYF.

The chain recombines TRBV11-1 with TRBJ2-1, with a tentative D call TRBD2 (5 bases). Germline V lookup: CDR1 SGHAT, CDR2 FQDESV (reference sequence). This CDR3 spans 15 amino acids. Trimming removed 1 base from V and 4 bases from J, with 11 bases in between. CDR3 DNA: TGTGCCAGCAGCTTAGGAGGGTCGGGGTACAATGAGCAGTTCTTC. This codes for CASSLGGSGYNEQFF.

The J gene is TRBJ2-2, the V gene TRBV10-3; TRBD2 is a possible D gene (5 bases). In germline, CDR1 is ENHRY, CDR2 SYGVKD. V lost 7 bases, J lost 3 bases, and 12 bases lay in between. There are 14 residues in the CDR3. The CDR3 here is CAITERYDTGELFF. The CDR3 DNA reads TGTGCCATCACCGAGCGGTATGACACCGGGGAGCTGTTTTTT.

This chain connects TRBV30 to TRBJ1-4; D unclear. From germline, CDR1 is GTSNPN and CDR2 SVGIG (reference sequence). The CDR3 has 13 residues. V was cut by 0 bases and J by 7 bases, with 9 bases left in between. CDR3 sequence reads: CAWSVRWGEKLFF. CDR3 coding DNA: TGTGCCTGGAGTGTACGCTGGGGTGAAAAACTGTTTTTT. The whole variable domain, filled in from reference TRBV30 and TRBJ1-4, reads SQTIHQWPATLVQPVGSPLSLECTVEGTSNPNLYWYRQAAGRGLQLLFYSVGIGQISSEVPQNLSASRPQDRQFILSSKKLLLSDSGFYLCAWSVRWGEKLFFGSGTQLSVL.

The chain joins TRBV11-3 to TRBJ1-6, with 9 nucleotides matching TRBD1. The CDR3 length is 15 residues. Trimming removed 1 base from V and 9 bases from J; junction bases left unmatched: 4. Germline values: CDR1 SGHNT, CDR2 YENEEA. CDR3 bases: TGTGCCAGCAGCTTAGTGTTGACAGGGGGTTCACCCCTCCACTTT. Its translation is CASSLVLTGGSPLHF.

This rearrangement joins TRBV11-2 to TRBJ1-1, with a weak D call TRBD1 (5 bases). Germline V gene data show CDR1 as SGHAT and CDR2 as FQNNGV. The CDR3 covers 12 residues. The V end was cut by 4 bases, the J end by 3 bases, with 6 bases between. CDR3 amino acids: CASSSTDTEAFF. The DNA for the CDR3 is TGTGCCAGCAGCTCGACAGACACTGAAGCTTTCTTT. The full variable domain, rest sourced from reference TRBV11-2 and TRBJ1-1, is EAGVAQSPRYKIIEKRQSVAFWCNPISGHATLYWYQQILGQGPKLLIQFQNNGVVDDSQLPKDRFSAERLKGVDSTLKIQPAKLEDSAVYLCASSSTDTEAFFGQGTRLTVV.

This clone was detected a few times. V is TRBV18 and J is TRBJ2-7, with D unclear. V shed 3 bases and J shed 3 bases, with 9 bases lying between them. The germline V gene encodes CDR1 KGHSH and CDR2 LQKENI. The CDR3 length is 13 residues. The CDR3 DNA sequence: TGTGCCAGCTCACCGAGCCAGATCTACGAGCAGTACTTC. Translating gives CASSPSQIYEQYF.

V is TRBV7-6 and J is TRBJ1-6; D not resolved. The CDR3 is 15 amino acids. Per germline, CDR1 SGHVS and CDR2 FNYEAQ. V was clipped by 2 bases and J by 1 base, with 6 bases between them. In nucleotides, the CDR3 is TGTGCCAGCAGCTTATTAGGTTCCTATAATTCACCCCTCCACTTT. Protein sequence: CASSLLGSYNSPLHF.